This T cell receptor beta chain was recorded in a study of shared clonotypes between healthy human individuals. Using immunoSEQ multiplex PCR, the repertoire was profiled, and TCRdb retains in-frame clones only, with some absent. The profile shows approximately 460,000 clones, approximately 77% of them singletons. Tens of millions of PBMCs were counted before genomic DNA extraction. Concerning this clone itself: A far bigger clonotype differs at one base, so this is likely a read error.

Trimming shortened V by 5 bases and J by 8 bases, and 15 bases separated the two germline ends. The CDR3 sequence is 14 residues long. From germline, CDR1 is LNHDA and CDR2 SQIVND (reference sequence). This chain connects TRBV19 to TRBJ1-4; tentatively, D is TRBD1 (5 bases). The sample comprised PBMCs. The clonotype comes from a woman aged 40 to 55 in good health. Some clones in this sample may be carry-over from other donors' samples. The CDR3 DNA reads TGTGCCAGTAGTGTAGGGGTTTCTGAAGAAAAACTGTTTTTT. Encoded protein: CASSVGVSEEKLFF.